One sample yielded the 25 T cell receptor beta chains listed below, sequenced in a study of CD8+ T cells in alopecia areata. Treatment indicated: oral pan-JAK inhibitor, 5-10 mg twice daily. cDNA prepared by RNA extraction and subsequent reverse transcription served as the template for sequencing. Clones were read by immunoSEQ multiplex PCR, and TCRdb kept only the in-frame ones, dropping some. The sample lists around 110,000 clones; over 80% were seen once. The sequencing here drew on CD8+ T cells sorted from blood, taken at week 24, from a patient treated with tofacitinib. The receptors shown here come from a human donor with alopecia areata.

The chain links TRBV7-8 to TRBJ2-7, with 12 bases aligning to TRBD1. This CDR3 has 14 amino acids. The junction had 5 bases not matched to a gene; V was cut back by 5 bases and J by 6 bases. Germline loops: CDR1 SGHVS, CDR2 FQNEAQ. The DNA for the CDR3 is TGTGCCAGCAGCGAGGGACAGGGGGCGGGCGAGCAGTACTTC. This codes for CASSEGQGAGEQYF. The full variable domain, in which reference TRBV7-8 and TRBJ2-7 provide the parts outside the CDR3, is GAGVSQSPRYKVAKRGQDVALRCDPISGHVSLFWYQQALGQGPEFLTYFQNEAQLDKSGLPSDRFFAERPEGSVSTLKIQRTQQEDSAVYLCASSEGQGAGEQYFGPGTRLTVT.

This chain uses TRBV27 with TRBJ2-7; TRBD1 agrees at 8 bases. The germline CDR1 and CDR2 sequences are MNHEY and SMNVEV (reference sequence). V was pared by 3 bases and J by 4 bases, with 11 bases of the junction left unmatched. The CDR3 length is 16 residues. The CDR3 DNA follows: TGTGCCAGCAGTTTGTTGGGGTCAGGGGGCTCGTACGAGCAGTACTTC. Translated, it gives CASSLLGSGGSYEQYF.

The J gene is TRBJ2-3, the V gene TRBV2, with D perhaps matching TRBD2 (6 bases). This CDR3 region has 14 residues. The V and J ends lost 5 bases and 2 bases respectively, with 11 bases between them. Germline V gene sequence: CDR1 SNHLY, CDR2 FYNNEI. CDR3 sequence reads: CASSRRATTDTQYF. In DNA form, the CDR3 reads TGTGCCAGCAGTAGGAGGGCGACCACAGATACGCAGTATTTT.

This clone appeared once. V gene TRBV5-1 combines with J gene TRBJ2-1; D is perhaps TRBD1 (6 bases). This CDR3 has 11 residues. The ends were cut back, 8 bases at V and 8 bases at J, with 11 bases in the middle. Germline assignment: CDR1 SGHRS and CDR2 YFSETQ. For the CDR3, the DNA is TGCGCCAGTACGGACAGTCATGAGCAGTTCTTC. As protein: CASTDSHEQFF.

This clone was recorded once. V is TRBV5-4 and J is TRBJ2-7; 11 bases map to TRBD1. Trimming cost V 4 bases and J 4 bases; bases outside gene matches: 7. This CDR3 region has 15 residues. In germline, CDR1 is SGHNT, CDR2 YYREEE (reference sequence). The CDR3 reads CASSRDRGNQYEQYF. CDR3 bases: TGTGCCAGCAGCCGGGACAGGGGGAATCAGTACGAGCAGTACTTC.

This clone was recorded once. The V call is TRBV7-2, the J call TRBJ1-2; D is unclear. The germline gives CDR1 SGHTA, CDR2 FQGNSA. The CDR3 consists of 13 residues. Trimming removed 1 base at V and 3 bases at J, with 6 bases between. The CDR3 DNA reads TGTGCCAGCAGCTTAGGCAATCACTATGGCTACACCTTC. Protein: CASSLGNHYGYTF.

The chain couples TRBV18 to TRBJ2-7; 10 bases are shared with TRBD1. The V and J ends lost 0 bases and 2 bases, in that order; junction bases with no gene match: 4. Germline lookup yields CDR1 KGHSH and CDR2 LQKENI. CDR3 length: 16 residues. CDR3 nucleotide sequence: TGTGCCAGCTCACCACCCTCCGGGACAGGGGCCTACGAGCAGTACTTC. Protein sequence: CASSPPSGTGAYEQYF. Full variable domain (outside the CDR3, taken from reference TRBV18 and TRBJ2-7): NAGVMQNPRHLVRRRGQEARLRCSPMKGHSHVYWYRQLPEEGLKFMVYLQKENIIDESGMPKERFSAEFPKEGPSILRIQQVVRGDSAAYFCASSPPSGTGAYEQYFGPGTRLTVT.

This clone came up a few times. The rearrangement uses TRBV27 and TRBJ2-5, with D unclear. Germline V gives CDR1 MNHEY, CDR2 SMNVEV (reference sequence). The V end was cut by 3 bases, the J end by 4 bases, with 12 bases between. CDR3 length: 14 amino acids. CDR3 loop: CASSLAQVGETQYF. DNA of the CDR3: TGTGCCAGCAGTTTGGCTCAGGTGGGAGAGACCCAGTACTTC.

The genes are TRBV15 and TRBJ2-1; 8 nucleotides align to TRBD1. V gave up 5 bases and J gave up 8 bases; unmatched junction bases: 5. The CDR3 contains 13 residues. Looked up from germline, CDR1 is LNHNV and CDR2 is YYDKDF (reference sequence). The CDR3 loop reads CATSAQQGDEQFF. The CDR3 nucleotides read TGTGCCACCAGCGCCCAACAGGGGGATGAGCAGTTCTTC.

The J gene is TRBJ2-1, the V gene TRBV6-1, with 10 nucleotides matching TRBD1. The ends lost 8 bases at V and 9 bases at J; junction bases unmatched: 7. Germline loops: CDR1 MNHNS, CDR2 SASEGT. The CDR3 extends over 13 amino acids. This chain's CDR3 is CASPGQGYGEQFF. The CDR3 nucleotides read TGTGCCAGCCCGGGACAGGGGTACGGTGAGCAGTTCTTC.

The V and J genes are TRBV7-6 and TRBJ2-3; 13 bases match TRBD2. Germline trimming cut 5 bases from V and 1 base from J; bases unmatched to any gene: 12. The length of the CDR3 is 19 residues. CDR1 and CDR2 from the germline V gene are SGHVS and FNYEAQ. CDR3 DNA sequence: TGTGCCAGCAGCCATCTACTAGCGGGGGGGCCTCGGGGCACAGATACGCAGTATTTT. Translation gives CASSHLLAGGPRGTDTQYF.

V gene TRBV4-3 combines with J gene TRBJ2-7; 8 positions agree with TRBD1. The CDR3 is made up of 14 amino acids. V gave up 4 bases and J gave up 2 bases; unmatched junction bases: 4. Germline V gene lookup returns CDR1 LGHNA and CDR2 YSLEER. The CDR3 spells CASSLGTGAYEQYF. CDR3 nucleotide sequence: TGCGCCAGCAGCCTCGGGACAGGAGCCTACGAGCAGTACTTC.

In this sample, this clone turned up a few times. This chain uses TRBV29-1 with TRBJ2-5, with D uncertain. Trimming removed 1 base at V and 3 bases at J, with 6 bases between. Germline V CDR1 and CDR2: SQVTM, ANQGSEA. CDR3 length: 12 amino acids. CDR3 DNA: TGCAGCGTTGAAGGACTTGAAGAGACCCAGTACTTC. It encodes CSVEGLEETQYF.

The sample holds a few counts of this clone. The rearrangement joins TRBV7-2 to TRBJ1-6; D is unclear. The germline V gene has CDR1 SGHTA and CDR2 FQGNSA. The CDR3 contains 13 residues. Trimming took off 2 bases at V and 10 bases at J, with 9 bases between the two ends. The CDR3 here is CASSLRPGSPLHF. As DNA, the CDR3 is TGTGCCAGCAGCTTAAGGCCGGGATCACCCCTCCACTTT.

The chain combines TRBV5-1 with TRBJ1-2; the match to TRBD1 covers 8 bases. The germline V gene encodes CDR1 SGHRS and CDR2 YFSETQ. The CDR3 consists of 15 residues. V was clipped by 0 bases and J by 5 bases; unmatched bases: 6. This chain's CDR3 is CASSLGQGAGYGYTF. DNA for the CDR3: TGCGCCAGCAGCTTGGGGCAGGGGGCTGGTTATGGCTACACCTTC.

The chain has TRBV10-3 and TRBJ1-1, with 7 bases that match TRBD1. The germline gives CDR1 ENHRY, CDR2 SYGVKD. This CDR3 region has 15 residues. The ends lost 0 bases at V and 0 bases at J; junction bases unmatched: 1. The CDR3 loop is CAISESDRVNTEAFF. The CDR3 DNA follows: TGTGCCATCAGTGAGTCTGACAGGGTGAACACTGAAGCTTTCTTT.

The gene calls are TRBV27 and TRBJ2-1; perhaps D is TRBD1 or TRBD2 (6 bases each). CDR1 and CDR2 from the germline V gene are MNHEY and SMNVEV (reference sequence). This CDR3 contains 18 residues. The V end was cut by 4 bases, the J end by 0 bases, with 19 bases between. CDR3 bases: TGTGCCAGCAGTTGGGACACTCTAGCGTCTAGCTCCTACAATGAGCAGTTCTTC. Its protein product is CASSWDTLASSSYNEQFF.

CDR3 region: CASSLSPGRTHTPSGANVLTF. The CDR3 coding sequence is TGCGCCAGCAGCTTGAGTCCAGGGCGGACTCACACTCCCTCTGGGGCCAACGTCCTGACTTTC. The chain links TRBV5-1 to TRBJ2-6; D tentatively fits TRBD1 or TRBD2 (5 bases each). V lost 1 base and J 0 bases, leaving 23 bases between the germline ends. The CDR3 has 21 amino acids. Germline V gives CDR1 SGHRS, CDR2 YFSETQ.

This clone showed up just a few times. The gene calls are TRBV7-9 and TRBJ2-1; D might be TRBD2 (5 bases). Trimming took off 1 base at V and 6 bases at J, with 16 bases between the two ends. Germline-derived CDR1 and CDR2 are SEHNR and FQNEAQ (reference sequence). The CDR3 has 16 amino acids. The DNA of the CDR3 is TGTGCCAGCAGCTTAGGCTCGGGCGCAGCGGTCAATGAGCAGTTCTTC. Amino acid sequence: CASSLGSGAAVNEQFF.

This chain uses TRBV11-1 with TRBJ1-1; maybe TRBD1 (5 bases). The CDR3 spans 12 residues. Germline loops: CDR1 SGHAT, CDR2 FQDESV (reference sequence). Deletions cut 5 bases from V and 5 bases from J, with 9 bases between. CDR3 loop: CASSPRGTEAFF. The CDR3 nucleotides are TGTGCCAGCAGCCCCCGGGGGACTGAAGCTTTCTTT.

This clone was observed once. V is TRBV4-3 and J is TRBJ2-7; D remains ambiguous. Germline lookup yields CDR1 LGHNA and CDR2 YSLEER. V gave up 0 bases and J gave up 1 base, with 10 bases separating them. The CDR3 extends over 15 amino acids. The CDR3 sequence is CASSQESDQSYEQYF. CDR3 bases: TGCGCCAGCAGCCAAGAATCAGACCAATCCTACGAGCAGTACTTC.

This clone has a handful of counts. The chain joins TRBV27 to TRBJ2-5; tentatively, D is TRBD1 (6 bases). The V end lost 6 bases, the J end lost 1 base, and 18 bases lay between the germline ends. The CDR3 is 16 residues long. Per germline, CDR1 MNHEY and CDR2 SMNVEV (reference sequence). CDR3 loop: CASSLNREMVQETQYF. The CDR3 nucleotides are TGTGCCAGCAGCCTAAACAGGGAAATGGTCCAAGAGACCCAGTACTTC.

This clone was detected a few times. The V and J genes are TRBV7-2 and TRBJ2-1; 7 bases agree with TRBD2. V lost 0 bases and J lost 7; bases outside the gene matches: 3. In germline, CDR1 is SGHTA, CDR2 FQGNSA. This CDR3 has 14 amino acids. The CDR3 region has the DNA TGTGCCAGCAGCTTAGCGCCCGGGGGGAATGAGCAGTTCTTC. This gives the protein CASSLAPGGNEQFF.

The V and J genes are TRBV10-3 and TRBJ1-4; D is unclear. The V gene's germline CDR1 is ENHRY and CDR2 SYGVKD. This CDR3 is 13 amino acids long. V was shortened by 0 bases and J by 8 bases, with 7 bases between the two germline ends. The CDR3 DNA is TGTGCCATCAGTGAGTCGGTGGGAGAAAAACTGTTTTTT. It codes for CAISESVGEKLFF.

The rearrangement joins TRBV15 to TRBJ2-5, with TRBD1 matching 11 bases. Trimming removed 4 bases from V and 7 bases from J; junction bases left unmatched: 11. The CDR3 runs to 16 residues. CDR1 is LNHNV and CDR2 is YYDKDF in the germline V gene (reference sequence). This CDR3 is CATSTNRDRGVGTQYF. In DNA, the CDR3 is TGTGCCACCAGCACGAACCGGGACAGGGGGGTAGGGACCCAGTACTTC.